This TCR beta chain was recorded in a study of Ad26.COV2.S vaccination and SARS-CoV-2 variants. The treatment denotes: some 20 received Ad26.COV2.S at low or high dose, single or two shots; about five received placebo; per-sample allocation not given. Samples were taken on day 63 after the first vaccine or placebo injection. Spike of the Wuhan-strain SARS-CoV-2 was expressed by an Ad26 vector, which formed the vaccine. This table comes from immunoSEQ multiplex PCR, and its TCRdb copy is limited to in-frame clones, with some not included. The table records about 350,000 clones, 80% to 90% of them present only once. The CDR3 covers 12 residues. With 3 bases removed from V and 2 bases from J, the gap between germline ends came to 5 bases. Germline lookup yields CDR1 SGHRS and CDR2 YFSETQ.

Source: peripheral blood, taken in a trial of Ad26.COV2.S vaccine versus placebo. The chain links TRBV5-1 to TRBJ1-1, with unresolved D. This clonotype was sampled from a person aged 18-60 years who received the Ad26.COV2.S COVID-19 vaccine or a placebo. In DNA, the CDR3 is TGCGCCAGCAGCTCGGGTAACACTGAAGCTTTCTTT. It yields the protein CASSSGNTEAFF.